Described below is a single TCR beta chain sequence and its context. This sample stems from a study of blood T cell repertoires in COVID-19. The overall study: T cells, B-cell-depleted T cells, or PBMCs provided the cDNA or gDNA that served as material.

This table comes from immunoSEQ multiplex PCR, and its TCRdb copy is limited to in-frame clones, with some not included. The sample lists about 130,000 clones; approximately 86% were seen once. V was clipped by 6 bases and J by 11 bases; unmatched bases: 16. The CDR3 is 16 residues long. CDR1 MNHNY and CDR2 SVGAGI come from the germline V gene (reference sequence). The receptor was isolated from a woman aged 45-65 years who had recovered from COVID-19. V and J are TRBV6-6 and TRBJ2-2; 9 bases agree with TRBD1. The material sequenced was peripheral blood. DNA for the CDR3: TGTGCCAGCAGCCTGACGGGACAGGGCCCGACCTCAGAGCTGTTTTTT. Amino acids: CASSLTGQGPTSELFF.